This T cell receptor beta chain was identified in a study of cytomegalovirus exposure and HLA in healthy donors. Notes on the study in general: A few chains linked to CMV were shown in vitro to be specific for CMV antigens.

About this clone itself: Its specificity is not known.

This PCR relied on a set of 60 Vbeta primers and 13 Jbeta primers. TCRdb's table, derived via immunoSEQ multiplex PCR, lists solely in-frame clones and lacks some. Here the sample spans more than 70,000 clones, about 67% being singletons. The sequence came from a man aged 35 to 55 in good health and CMV-seropositive. Sequencing was performed on PBMCs.

CDR3 sequence reads: CSVSFVEGLAGAFSQYF. In DNA, the CDR3 is TGCAGCGTCTCATTCGTCGAGGGGTTAGCGGGCGCTTTTTCGCAGTATTTT. The chain carries TRBV29-1 and TRBJ2-3; 7 nucleotides match TRBD2. In germline, CDR1 is SQVTM, CDR2 ANQGSEA. Trimming at V came to 6 bases and at J to 10 bases, leaving 25 bases not matched to a gene. The CDR3 is 17 amino acids.